This record concerns one T cell receptor (beta chain) sequence. What it binds is not known. Libraries were prepared by immunoSEQ multiplex PCR; TCRdb keeps only in-frame clonotypes and omits some of them. The sample yields some 130,000 clones, 80% to 90% seen once. Deletions cut 3 bases from V and 4 bases from J, with 10 bases between. CDR3 length equals 14 residues. CDR1 is LNHDA and CDR2 is SQIVND in the germline V gene (reference sequence). This entry comes from a study of cytomegalovirus exposure and HLA in healthy donors. Overall study findings and caveats: Subsequent analysis found a tendency for first-cohort TCR clusters to co-occur within the 120 or so validation repertoires.

The chain has TRBV19 and TRBJ1-5; TRBD1 might be the D (5 bases). The sequencing input was PBMCs. This clonotype originated in a woman between 25 and 40 years old in good health and CMV-seronegative. CDR3 DNA: TGTGCCAGTAGTATTAGTAGGGGTAATCAGCCCCAGCATTTT. Encoded protein: CASSISRGNQPQHF.